The subject of this entry is one T cell receptor beta chain. What it binds is not known. Amplification used 60 Vbeta primers and 13 Jbeta primers. Some clones are missing from TCRdb's copy, which holds only in-frame ones; the method was immunoSEQ multiplex PCR. In the table there are 150,000 to 200,000 clones, roughly 88% of which are singletons. The source of the sample is a study of cytomegalovirus exposure and HLA in healthy donors. Background on the study: Across 350 to 400 genotyped donors, more than 75% landed in the Caucasian-associated ancestry cluster. Points from the study as a whole: Another analysis was done later, and it associated 15,000 to 20,000 TCR beta sequences with HLA alleles at 0.05 false discovery rate.

Germline V gene lookup returns CDR1 PRHDT and CDR2 FYEKMQ (reference sequence). J gave up 6 bases and V 5 bases, and 11 bases lay outside the gene matches. The CDR3 has 16 amino acids. This sequence was found in a man aged 18 to 35 in good health and CMV-seropositive. The V call is TRBV13, the J call TRBJ2-1; the match to TRBD2 covers 9 bases. Sequenced sample: PBMCs. CDR3 sequence (DNA): TGTGCCAGCAGCCCCCGAGGGCGGGGGGGAGGCAATGAGCAGTTCTTC. It codes for CASSPRGRGGGNEQFF.